The 29 T cell receptor beta chains below were found in one sample sequenced in a study of shared clonotypes between healthy human individuals. This table comes from immunoSEQ multiplex PCR, and its TCRdb copy is limited to in-frame clones, with some not included. Here the sample spans fewer than 1.4 million clones, around 82% being singletons. The sample comprised memory CD4+ T cells from PBMCs. Subset noted: CD45RA-negative fraction. These TCRs come from a man younger than 35 in good health. Some clones in this sample may be carry-over from other donors' samples.

This clone was detected only once. The J gene is TRBJ1-1, the V gene TRBV7-3; 8 nucleotides agree with TRBD1. Germline V gene data show CDR1 as SGHTA and CDR2 as FQGTGA. J gave up 6 bases and V 4 bases, and 7 bases lay outside the gene matches. This CDR3 has 14 amino acids. Here the CDR3 reads CASSSTGVISEAFF. The CDR3, as DNA: TGTGCCAGCAGCTCGACAGGGGTGATCTCTGAAGCTTTCTTT.

Only one count was recorded for this clone. The chain combines TRBV4-3 with TRBJ2-3, with 11 bases identical to TRBD2. CDR1 and CDR2 from the germline V gene are LGHNA and YSLEER. CDR3 length: 15 residues. J lost 2 bases, V lost 6 bases, and 4 bases had no gene match. In nucleotides, the CDR3 is TGCGCCAGCAGGGCGGGACTAGCGGACACAGATACGCAGTATTTT. Residues: CASRAGLADTDTQYF.

V usage is TRBV15 and J usage is TRBJ2-7; D remains unclear. V was cut by 5 bases and J by 0 bases, with 8 bases left in between. CDR3 length: 13 amino acids. CDR1 is LNHNV, CDR2 YYDKDF, per germline (reference sequence). As DNA, the CDR3 is TGTGCCACCAGCGACGGTTACTCCTACGAGCAGTACTTC. Amino acid sequence: CATSDGYSYEQYF.

This clone appeared a single time. The gene calls are TRBV11-2 and TRBJ2-3; D not certain. Germline-derived CDR1 and CDR2 are SGHAT and FQNNGV. This CDR3 contains 16 residues. Trimming stripped 0 bases from V and 1 base from J, with 11 bases between. Here the CDR3 DNA reads TGTGCCAGCAGCTTAGATCGTATAGGCGGCACAGATACGCAGTATTTT. Residues: CASSLDRIGGTDTQYF. Supplemented by reference TRBV11-2 and TRBJ2-3, the full variable domain reads EAGVAQSPRYKIIEKRQSVAFWCNPISGHATLYWYQQILGQGPKLLIQFQNNGVVDDSQLPKDRFSAERLKGVDSTLKIQPAKLEDSAVYLCASSLDRIGGTDTQYFGPGTRLTVL.

This clone has more than one count but fewer than ten. The chain is built from TRBV2 and TRBJ1-1; D may be TRBD1 (6 bases). V lost 6 bases and J 5 bases, leaving 13 bases between the germline ends. The CDR3 covers 13 residues. Germline V gene sequence: CDR1 SNHLY, CDR2 FYNNEI. The CDR3 nucleotides read TGTGCCAGCAGGGCAGGGGATAAGACTGAAGCTTTCTTT. This sequence encodes CASRAGDKTEAFF.

CDR3 region: CASSGGPFNSYEQYF. The CDR3 nucleotides are TGTGCCAGCAGTGGTGGTCCTTTCAACTCCTACGAGCAGTACTTC. The chain links TRBV2 to TRBJ2-7; D unresolved. CDR1 SNHLY and CDR2 FYNNEI come from the germline V gene. The V gene lost 4 bases and the J gene lost 0 bases, with 13 bases spanning the gap. CDR3 length equals 15 residues.

This sequence joins TRBV7-9 and TRBJ2-2; 9 nucleotides line up with TRBD2. Germline V lookup: CDR1 SEHNR, CDR2 FQNEAQ (reference sequence). CDR3 length: 14 amino acids. Trimming cost V 10 bases and J 2 bases; bases outside gene matches: 5. In nucleotides, the CDR3 is TGTGCCATCACGGGACTAGCCAACACCGGGGAGCTGTTTTTT. Its translation: CAITGLANTGELFF.

The chain has TRBV7-2 and TRBJ2-6; no firm D call. Between the trimmed V and J ends, which lost 1 base and 0 bases, there was a span of 16 bases. CDR1 and CDR2 from the germline V gene are SGHTA and FQGNSA. The CDR3 length is 19 residues. CDR3 nucleotides: TGTGCCAGCAGCTTAGTCGGGTGGCCAGGCAACTCTGGGGCCAACGTCCTGACTTTC. It specifies CASSLVGWPGNSGANVLTF.

With regard to this clone: One base away lies a much larger clone, so this may be a sequencing read error. Other DNA sequences within the sample encode an identical CDR3. V is TRBV2 and J is TRBJ2-7, with 9 bases that match TRBD1. V shed 10 bases, J shed 3 bases, and the junction held 7 bases outside the gene matches. This CDR3 spans 13 amino acids. Germline values: CDR1 SNHLY, CDR2 FYNNEI. In nucleotides, the CDR3 is TGTGCCACCGCCCCGACAGGGGGCTACGAGCAGTACTTC. Its protein product is CATAPTGGYEQYF.

This clone was detected once. V and J are TRBV4-3 and TRBJ2-3; D might be TRBD2 (6 bases). The CDR3 has 13 amino acids. The germline V gene has CDR1 LGHNA and CDR2 YSLEER. The ends were cut back, 3 bases at V and 4 bases at J, with 8 bases in the middle. CDR3 sequence reads: CASSQGLPDTQYF. Written as DNA, the CDR3 is TGCGCCAGCAGCCAGGGACTCCCAGATACGCAGTATTTT.

This clone was observed a single time. V is TRBV2 and J is TRBJ2-2; TRBD2 might be the D (6 bases). Germline values: CDR1 SNHLY, CDR2 FYNNEI. CDR3 size: 12 residues. V lost 6 bases, J lost 9 bases, and 11 bases lay in between. CDR3 coding DNA: TGTGCCAGCAGGACGGGAGTTCGGGAGCTGTTTTTT. Translated: CASRTGVRELFF. Filled out from reference TRBV2 and TRBJ2-2, the complete variable domain reads EPEVTQTPSHQVTQMGQEVILRCVPISNHLYFYWYRQILGQKVEFLVSFYNNEISEKSEIFDDQFSVERPDGSNFTLKIRSTKLEDSAMYFCASRTGVRELFFGEGSRLTVL.

This clone was seen a single time. The rearrangement links TRBV5-1 to TRBJ2-1; 9 bases align to TRBD2. Trimming cost V 0 bases and J 4 bases; bases outside gene matches: 2. Germline V gene data show CDR1 as SGHRS and CDR2 as YFSETQ. There are 15 residues in the CDR3. The CDR3 reads CASSLDTSGYNEQFF. The DNA for the CDR3 is TGCGCCAGCAGCTTGGATACTAGCGGGTACAATGAGCAGTTCTTC.

The chain is built from TRBV7-2 and TRBJ1-1; unclear D gene. The germline V and J ends were trimmed by 1 base and 11 bases, with 23 bases remaining between them. Germline CDR1 is SGHTA and CDR2 is FQGNSA. The CDR3 runs 16 residues. CDR3 sequence reads: CASSLDSTSGRRRAFF. DNA for the CDR3: TGTGCCAGCAGCTTAGACTCTACGTCCGGACGGAGACGGGCTTTCTTT.

V usage is TRBV28 and J usage is TRBJ2-5, with a possible D match to TRBD1 (5 bases). The CDR3 loop spans 13 amino acids. V dropped 8 bases and J dropped 4 bases, with 14 bases sitting between them. Germline V lookup: CDR1 MDHEN, CDR2 SYDVKM. The CDR3 DNA is TGTGCCAGCTTTTTTCAGGGTGGAGAGACCCAGTACTTC. Translating it yields CASFFQGGETQYF.

CDR3 protein: CASSLGGSPHYEQYF. The CDR3 DNA sequence: TGTGCCAGCAGTTTAGGCGGGAGTCCCCATTACGAGCAGTACTTC. This chain joins TRBV28 and TRBJ2-7, with 7 nucleotides matching TRBD2. This CDR3 spans 15 amino acids. Germline assignment: CDR1 MDHEN and CDR2 SYDVKM. The V gene end was trimmed by 2 bases and the J gene end by 4 bases; junction bases not matched to a gene: 8.

This clone was picked up many times. The gene calls are TRBV29-1 and TRBJ1-1; D gene unclear. Trimming left V 8 bases short and J 5 bases short, with 21 bases between. CDR3 length: 14 residues. CDR1 and CDR2 from the germline V gene are SQVTM and ANQGSEA. CDR3 protein: CSSSRPGSYTEAFF. For the CDR3, the DNA is TGCAGCTCTTCCCGCCCGGGGTCGTATACTGAAGCTTTCTTT.

V gene TRBV9 combines with J gene TRBJ2-3; the match to TRBD2 covers 10 bases. The V gene end was trimmed by 6 bases and the J gene end by 4 bases; junction bases not matched to a gene: 17. The germline gives CDR1 SGDLS, CDR2 YYNGEE. The CDR3 is made up of 18 amino acids. The CDR3 nucleotides read TGTGCCAGCACTCACTGGACGGGGACTAGCGTAAGGGCAGATACGCAGTATTTT. Amino acid sequence: CASTHWTGTSVRADTQYF. The full variable domain, in which reference TRBV9 and TRBJ2-3 provide the parts outside the CDR3, is DSGVTQTPKHLITATGQRVTLRCSPRSGDLSVYWYQQSLDQGLQFLIQYYNGEERAKGNILERFSAQQFPDLHSELNLSSLELGDSALYFCASTHWTGTSVRADTQYFGPGTRLTVL.

The chain's CDR3 is CASSLYGFRPPRVNTEAFF. The CDR3 nucleotides read TGTGCCAGCAGTTTATACGGGTTTCGCCCTCCGAGAGTGAACACTGAAGCTTTCTTT. This sequence joins TRBV27 and TRBJ1-1, with unresolved D. Germline CDR1 reads MNHEY; CDR2 reads SMNVEV (reference sequence). Trimming pared 1 base from V and 0 bases from J, leaving 21 bases between. The CDR3 runs 19 residues.

This chain uses TRBV6-5 with TRBJ2-3; D ambiguous. The germline CDR1 and CDR2 sequences are MNHEY and SVGAGI. V lost 6 bases to trimming and J lost 4 bases, with 8 bases between them. The CDR3 extends over 12 amino acids. The CDR3 coding sequence is TGTGCCAGCAGGAGACTGCCAGATACGCAGTATTTT. Translated: CASRRLPDTQYF.

This clone has a single count. The chain has TRBV30 and TRBJ2-7; 8 bases align to TRBD2. CDR3 length: 13 amino acids. CDR1 GTSNPN and CDR2 SVGIG come from the germline V gene (reference sequence). After removal of 2 bases from V and 4 bases from J, the junction contained 4 bases not matched to a gene. CDR3 coding DNA: TGTGCCTGGAGTAGCGGGAGTACTTACGAGCAGTACTTC. Protein product: CAWSSGSTYEQYF.

About this clone itself: Sequence at one end of the junction differs from germline and may be a read error. This chain uses TRBV10-3 with TRBJ1-3; 7 bases line up with TRBD1. Germline CDR1 reads ENHRY; CDR2 reads SYGVKD. This CDR3 is 14 amino acids long. CDR3 sequence reads: CASRQGQVGNTIYF. CDR3 DNA: TGCGCCAGCAGGCAAGGACAGGTCGGAAACACCATATATTTT.

The rearrangement links TRBV6-1 to TRBJ2-7; 7 bases fit TRBD2. The V gene's germline CDR1 is MNHNS and CDR2 SASEGT. V lost 11 bases to trimming and J lost 2 bases; unmatched junction nucleotides: 9. The CDR3 has 13 amino acids. The CDR3 protein is CASTSGGAYEQYF. The DNA of the CDR3 is TGTGCCTCGACTAGTGGGGGGGCCTACGAGCAGTACTTC.

The chain recombines TRBV5-1 with TRBJ2-3; D may match TRBD1 or TRBD2 (5 bases each). This CDR3 contains 12 residues. The ends were cut back, 7 bases at V and 4 bases at J, with 10 bases in the middle. CDR1 and CDR2 (germline): SGHRS, YFSETQ. The CDR3 coding sequence is TGCGCCAGCCGTCGGGACGCAGATACGCAGTATTTT. Translated: CASRRDADTQYF.

CDR3: CASRGDGQLPSFF. DNA for the CDR3: TGTGCCAGCAGGGGTGATGGACAGCTACCTTCTTTCTTT. The chain links TRBV5-4 to TRBJ1-1; tentative D call: TRBD1 (6 bases). The V end was cut by 5 bases, the J end by 12 bases, with 20 bases between. CDR1 and CDR2 from the germline V gene are SGHNT and YYREEE (reference sequence). This CDR3 comprises 13 residues. The entire variable domain, with the rest obtained from reference TRBV5-4 and TRBJ1-1, is as follows: ETGVTQSPTHLIKTRGQQVTLRCSSQSGHNTVSWYQQALGQGPQFIFQYYREEENGRGNFPPRFSGLQFPNYSSELNVNALELDDSALYLCASRGDGQLPSFFGQGTRLTVV.

The chain carries TRBV6-6 and TRBJ2-7, with TRBD1 as a possible D gene (5 bases). Germline loops: CDR1 MNHNY, CDR2 SVGAGI (reference sequence). V lost 5 bases and J lost 3, with 14 bases in between. The length of the CDR3 is 14 residues. The chain's CDR3 is CASSKDKNFYEQYF. The CDR3 nucleotides are TGTGCCAGCAGTAAGGACAAGAACTTCTACGAGCAGTACTTC.

As concerns this clone: Other nucleotide sequences from this sample produce the same CDR3. This chain joins TRBV7-8 and TRBJ1-1, with a weak D call TRBD1 (5 bases). CDR3 length equals 15 residues. CDR1 SGHVS and CDR2 FQNEAQ come from the germline V gene. V dropped 5 bases and J dropped 4 bases, with 17 bases sitting between them. The CDR3 sequence: CASSAGPLISTEAFF. CDR3 sequence (DNA): TGTGCCAGCAGCGCGGGACCGTTGATTAGCACTGAAGCTTTCTTT.

CDR3 coding DNA: TGTGCCAGCTCACCACCCTTGAGGAATTCGGACACTGAAGCTTTCTTT. Translated, it gives CASSPPLRNSDTEAFF. The rearrangement joins TRBV18 to TRBJ1-1, with D unresolved. Germline-derived CDR1 and CDR2 are KGHSH and LQKENI. The CDR3 runs 16 residues. Between the trimmed V and J ends, which lost 0 bases and 3 bases, there was a span of 14 bases.

The chain combines TRBV12-5 with TRBJ2-5; 8 positions agree with TRBD1. The CDR3 is made up of 14 amino acids. The ends lost 6 bases at V and 5 bases at J; junction bases unmatched: 8. From germline, CDR1 is LGHNT and CDR2 FRNRAP. This CDR3 reads CASGLTGAFETQYF. CDR3 DNA: TGTGCTAGTGGCCTGACAGGGGCGTTCGAGACCCAGTACTTC.

The chain combines TRBV4-1 with TRBJ1-3; perhaps TRBD1 as D (6 bases). The CDR3 totals 16 residues. CDR1 and CDR2 from the germline V gene are MGHRA and YSYEKL. V was shortened by 3 bases and J by 3 bases, with 15 bases between the two germline ends. CDR3: CASSHAPGDFGNTIYF. DNA of the CDR3: TGCGCCAGCAGCCACGCACCAGGGGATTTTGGAAACACCATATATTTT.